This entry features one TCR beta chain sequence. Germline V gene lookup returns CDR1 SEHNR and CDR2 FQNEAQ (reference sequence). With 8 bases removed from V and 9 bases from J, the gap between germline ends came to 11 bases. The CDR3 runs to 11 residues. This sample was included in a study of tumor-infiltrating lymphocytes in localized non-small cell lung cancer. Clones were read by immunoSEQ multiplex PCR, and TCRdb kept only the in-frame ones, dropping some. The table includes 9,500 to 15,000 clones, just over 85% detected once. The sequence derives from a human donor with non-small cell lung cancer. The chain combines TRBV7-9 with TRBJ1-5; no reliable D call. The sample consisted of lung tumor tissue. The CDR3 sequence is CASSREGPQHF. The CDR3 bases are TGTGCCAGCTCCCGGGAGGGGCCCCAGCATTTT.